This TCR beta chain was obtained from a study of control samples from healthy donors and cancer patients. Trimming at V came to 2 bases and at J to 4 bases, leaving 7 bases not matched to a gene. The CDR3 consists of 17 residues. The germline V gene has CDR1 SGHVS and CDR2 FQNEAQ. This table comes from immunoSEQ multiplex PCR, and its TCRdb copy is limited to in-frame clones, with some not included. Of 150,000 or so clones in the sample, 80% to 95% are singletons; the top ten hold roughly 1.9%. The sequence was obtained from a woman aged 45-60 years in good health. The V and J genes are TRBV7-8 and TRBJ2-1, with 11 bases that match TRBD2. Sequenced input: blood. The CDR3 nucleotides read TGTGCCAGCAGCTTACGAAGGACTAGCGGGCAATACAATGAGCAGTTCTTC. Protein sequence: CASSLRRTSGQYNEQFF.